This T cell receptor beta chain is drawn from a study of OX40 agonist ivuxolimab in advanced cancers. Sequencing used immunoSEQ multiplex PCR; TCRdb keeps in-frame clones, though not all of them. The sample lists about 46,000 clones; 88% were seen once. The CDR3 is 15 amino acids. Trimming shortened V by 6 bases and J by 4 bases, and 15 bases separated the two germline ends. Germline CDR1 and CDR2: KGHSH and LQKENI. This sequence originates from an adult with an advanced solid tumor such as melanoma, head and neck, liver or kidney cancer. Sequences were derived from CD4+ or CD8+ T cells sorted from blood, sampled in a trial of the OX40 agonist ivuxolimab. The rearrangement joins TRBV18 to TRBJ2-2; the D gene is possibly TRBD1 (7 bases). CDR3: CASSSTEGATGELFF. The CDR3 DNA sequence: TGTGCCAGCTCTTCGACGGAGGGGGCCACCGGGGAGCTGTTTTTT.